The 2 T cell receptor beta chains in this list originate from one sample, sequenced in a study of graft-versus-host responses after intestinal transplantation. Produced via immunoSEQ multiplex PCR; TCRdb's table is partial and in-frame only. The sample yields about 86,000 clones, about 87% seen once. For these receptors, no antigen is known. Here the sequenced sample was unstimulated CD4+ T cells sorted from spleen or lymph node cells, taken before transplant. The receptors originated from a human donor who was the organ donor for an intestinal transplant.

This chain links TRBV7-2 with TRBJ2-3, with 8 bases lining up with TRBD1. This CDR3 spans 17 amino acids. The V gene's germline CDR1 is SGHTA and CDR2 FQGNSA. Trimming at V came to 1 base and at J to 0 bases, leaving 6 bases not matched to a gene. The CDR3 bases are TGTGCCAGCAGCTTAGATACCGGGACAGGTAGCACAGATACGCAGTATTTT. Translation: CASSLDTGTGSTDTQYF.

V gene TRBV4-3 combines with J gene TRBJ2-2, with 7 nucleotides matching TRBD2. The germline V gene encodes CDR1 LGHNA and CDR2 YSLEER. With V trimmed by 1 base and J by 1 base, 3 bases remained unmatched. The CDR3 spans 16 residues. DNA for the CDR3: TGCGCCAGCAGCCAAGGTCCTAGCGGGAACACCGGGGAGCTGTTTTTT. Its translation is CASSQGPSGNTGELFF.